The 10 T cell receptor beta chains presented below share a single source sample, sequenced in a study of shared clonotypes between healthy human individuals. The repertoire was sequenced with immunoSEQ multiplex PCR; TCRdb's copy has only in-frame clones and lacks some. The sample shows roughly 2 million clones, about 95% of them seen only once. Naive CD8 cells, CD45RO-negative and positively selected for CCR7, excluded terminally differentiated effector memory CD45RA+ cells. Sequenced material: naive CD8+ T cells sorted from blood. The receptors here all came from a man aged 18 to 30 in good health.

The chain employs TRBV10-3 and TRBJ2-5, with a possible D match to TRBD2 (5 bases). Germline loops: CDR1 ENHRY, CDR2 SYGVKD. Trimming left V 4 bases short and J 7 bases short, with 13 bases between. This CDR3 comprises 13 residues. The chain's CDR3 is CAISGGSVGTQYF. In DNA form, the CDR3 reads TGTGCCATCAGTGGAGGTAGCGTGGGGACCCAGTACTTC.

The chain combines TRBV7-9 with TRBJ1-2; TRBD1 matches 9 bases. The CDR3 has 16 residues. V shed 1 base and J 4 bases; nucleotides not matched to a gene: 7. Germline lookup yields CDR1 SEHNR and CDR2 FQNEAQ (reference sequence). CDR3 residues: CASSLGTGALVYGYTF. For the CDR3, the DNA is TGTGCCAGCAGCTTAGGGACAGGGGCTTTAGTCTATGGCTACACCTTC.

This sequence joins TRBV6-5 and TRBJ2-7, with D perhaps TRBD1 or TRBD2 (6 bases each). V dropped 0 bases and J dropped 4 bases, with 13 bases sitting between them. This CDR3 is 15 amino acids long. Per germline, CDR1 MNHEY and CDR2 SVGAGI. In DNA form, the CDR3 reads TGTGCCAGCAGTTACTCGAGTGGGGGGCTGTACGAGCAGTACTTC. This sequence encodes CASSYSSGGLYEQYF.

The chain couples TRBV5-1 to TRBJ2-7; maybe TRBD2 (6 bases). CDR1 and CDR2 (germline): SGHRS, YFSETQ. V was trimmed by 5 bases and J by 3 bases, leaving 15 bases between them. The CDR3 consists of 14 residues. CDR3 residues: CASSPTGDLYEQYF. The DNA for the CDR3 is TGCGCCAGCAGTCCCACGGGGGATCTCTACGAGCAGTACTTC.

This clone was seen a few times. The chain has TRBV7-8 and TRBJ1-1; 9 bases map to TRBD1. The CDR3 consists of 13 residues. J was trimmed by 7 bases and V by 5 bases; bases with no gene match: 5. CDR1 is SGHVS and CDR2 is FQNEAQ in the germline V gene. CDR3 bases: TGTGCCAGCAGCCAAGGGACAGGGAATGAAGCTTTCTTT. Translated, it gives CASSQGTGNEAFF.

The CDR3 region has the DNA TGTGCCAGCAGTGAATGGCGGGAAACAGATACGCAGTATTTT. The encoded protein is CASSEWRETDTQYF. The chain recombines TRBV25-1 with TRBJ2-3, with a weak D call TRBD2 (6 bases). Trimming removed 1 base at V and 3 bases at J, with 8 bases between. The CDR3 runs 14 residues. The germline CDR1 and CDR2 sequences are MGHDK and SYGVNS.

CDR3 region: CASSPRDSYNEKLFF. Here the CDR3 DNA reads TGTGCCAGCAGCCCCAGGGACAGCTATAATGAAAAACTGTTTTTT. This chain uses TRBV9 with TRBJ1-4, with 7 bases lining up with TRBD1. Germline V gene lookup returns CDR1 SGDLS and CDR2 YYNGEE. Germline trimming cut 4 bases from V and 4 bases from J; bases unmatched to any gene: 7. The CDR3 totals 15 residues.

The chain is built from TRBV6-1 and TRBJ2-7; D ambiguous. This CDR3 region has 14 residues. CDR1 and CDR2 from the germline V gene are MNHNS and SASEGT. V was cut by 6 bases and J by 4 bases, with 16 bases left in between. The CDR3 DNA follows: TGTGCCAGCAGGCTACGGTCAGGCTGGTACGAGCAGTACTTC. This sequence encodes CASRLRSGWYEQYF.

The chain joins TRBV11-2 to TRBJ2-1, with D hard to call. Germline CDR1 reads SGHAT; CDR2 reads FQNNGV. V was pared by 0 bases and J by 0 bases, with 9 bases between. CDR3 length: 16 residues. The CDR3 loop is CASSLDLAGSYNEQFF. In DNA, the CDR3 is TGTGCCAGCAGCTTAGATCTGGCAGGCTCCTACAATGAGCAGTTCTTC.

The sample holds one count of this clone. This rearrangement joins TRBV7-9 to TRBJ2-7, with D perhaps given as TRBD1 or TRBD2 (5 bases each). The CDR3 loop spans 14 amino acids. Germline loops: CDR1 SEHNR, CDR2 FQNEAQ (reference sequence). Trimming took 1 base from V and 5 from J, leaving 12 bases between them. The CDR3 nucleotides read TGTGCCAGCAGCTTAGACTCAGGGACCGACGAGCAGTACTTC. This encodes CASSLDSGTDEQYF. Complete variable domain (other parts from reference TRBV7-9 and TRBJ2-7): DTGVSQNPRHKITKRGQNVTFRCDPISEHNRLYWYRQTLGQGPEFLTYFQNEAQLEKSRLLSDRFSAERPKGSFSTLEIQRTEQGDSAMYLCASSLDSGTDEQYFGPGTRLTVT.